A selection of T cell receptor beta chains follows, all from one sample in a study of shared clonotypes between healthy human individuals. Profiling relied on immunoSEQ multiplex PCR, and the TCRdb table lists in-frame clones only, not all of them. Of about 1 million clones in the sample, approximately 70% are singletons; the top ten hold approximately 1.5%. The sequenced sample consisted of memory CD4+ T cells sorted from blood. The receptors were sampled from a man between 18 and 35 years old in good health. CDR3s include the opening cysteine and the closing phenylalanine or tryptophan. The D gene is left open where the match is weak. Some rows mark clone size as missing; the rest say once, few, many or name a class of expanded clone.

DNA,CDR3,V,D,J,size
TGCGCCAGCAGCTTAGGACACGAGGACTCTGGGGCCAACGTCCTGACTTTC,CASSLGHEDSGANVLTF,TRBV5-1,-,TRBJ2-6,few
TGTGCCAGCAGTCCAGACAGGAGCAGCACTGAAGCTTTCTTT,CASSPDRSSTEAFF,TRBV27,-,TRBJ1-1,-
TGTGCCAGCAGGGAACAGGGGGCCTATGGCTACACCTTC,CASREQGAYGYTF,TRBV6-1,TRBD1,TRBJ1-2,-
TGTGCCAGCACGAAAGACAGGGAATACTATGGCTACACCTTC,CASTKDREYYGYTF,TRBV13,TRBD1,TRBJ1-2,once
TGTGCCAGCAGTCCCCTTTGGGCCTACTCCTACGAGCAGTACTTC,CASSPLWAYSYEQYF,TRBV2,-,TRBJ2-7,few
TGCGCCAGCAGCCAAGCCCGGACTAGGGGCACCGGGGAGCTGTTTTTT,CASSQARTRGTGELFF,TRBV4-1,TRBD2,TRBJ2-2,-
TGTGCCAGCAGCTTAGAGGCGGGGCTGACCTACGAGCAGTACTTC,CASSLEAGLTYEQYF,TRBV7-2,-,TRBJ2-7,-
TGTGCCAGCAGCGCCGCCCCGTGGACAGGGTACCTGGTCCCCTACGAGCAGTACTTC,CASSAAPWTGYLVPYEQYF,TRBV9,TRBD1,TRBJ2-7,-
TGTGCCAGCTCACGCTCCGACAGTGAAGCTTTCTTT,CASSRSDSEAFF,TRBV18,-,TRBJ1-1,few
TGTGCCAGCAGCAGAAGACAGGGGGCGGAAGAAAAACTGTTTTTT,CASSRRQGAEEKLFF,TRBV5-5,TRBD1,TRBJ1-4,-
TGCGCCAGCAGCTTGGGGCGGAGGGGGAACTATGGCTACACCTTC,CASSLGRRGNYGYTF,TRBV5-1,-,TRBJ1-2,once
TGCGCCAGCAGCCAAGATTTCGGGACAGTTATTGGGGCAACTAATGAAAAACTGTTTTTT,CASSQDFGTVIGATNEKLFF,TRBV4-1,TRBD1,TRBJ1-4,-
TGTGCCAGCAGCTTATCGCCCTACGAGCAGTACTTC,CASSLSPYEQYF,TRBV11-2,-,TRBJ2-7,-
TGTGCCACCAGCAGAGACACGCAGGGGATTGGGGGAAACACCATATATTTT,CATSRDTQGIGGNTIYF,TRBV15,-,TRBJ1-3,-
TGTGCCAGCAGTGACGCTTATCGGGATACGCAGTATTTT,CASSDAYRDTQYF,TRBV6-1,-,TRBJ2-3,few
TGTGCCAGCAGCGTCCCGGGACTAGCGGGTGAGCAGTTCTTC,CASSVPGLAGEQFF,TRBV9,TRBD2,TRBJ2-1,-
TGTGCCAGCAGTATAGGGGGGGCTGACTATGGCTACACCTTC,CASSIGGADYGYTF,TRBV6-5,-,TRBJ1-2,once
TGTGCCAGCAGTGCCAAGTCGGGGACAGATACGCAGTATTTT,CASSAKSGTDTQYF,TRBV6-1,-,TRBJ2-3,-
TGTGCCAGCTCACCACGACAGAAGAACACTGAAGCTTTCTTT,CASSPRQKNTEAFF,TRBV18,-,TRBJ1-1,-
TGTGCCAGCAGCTTATATGGGGATGGCTACACCTTC,CASSLYGDGYTF,TRBV11-2,-,TRBJ1-2,-
TGTGCCAGCAGCACCGGGACTAGCCTATACAATGAGCAGTTCTTC,CASSTGTSLYNEQFF,TRBV9,TRBD2,TRBJ2-1,-
TGCGCCAGCAGTGAAGGCAGGGCTTATGGCTACACCTTC,CASSEGRAYGYTF,TRBV10-2,-,TRBJ1-2,-
TGTGCCAGTAGTATTACAGGGTATAGCAATCAGCCCCAGCATTTT,CASSITGYSNQPQHF,TRBV19,-,TRBJ1-5,-
TGCGCCAGCAGCCCGTCCGGGACAGGGAGACAGCCCCAGCATTTT,CASSPSGTGRQPQHF,TRBV4-3,TRBD1,TRBJ1-5,-
TGCAGCGGGGGAGCGGGAGGGGACTACGAGCAGTACTTC,CSGGAGGDYEQYF,TRBV29-1,TRBD2,TRBJ2-7,-
TGCGCCAGCAGCCAAGATTTGGGGGGCGGAAGCTCCTACGAGCAGTACTTC,CASSQDLGGGSSYEQYF,TRBV4-3,-,TRBJ2-7,few
TGTGCCAGCTCACCAATCGACAGGGGGCGTGACTGGCAGCCCCAGCATTTT,CASSPIDRGRDWQPQHF,TRBV18,TRBD1,TRBJ1-5,-
TGTGCCAGCAGCCCCGACCTCAGTCCCTACGAGCAGTACTTC,CASSPDLSPYEQYF,TRBV7-2,-,TRBJ2-7,-
TGCGCCTCCTCGGCCCCGGGGGAGCTGTTTTTT,CASSAPGELFF,TRBV5-1,-,TRBJ2-2,-
TGTGCCAGCAGTCCACAAGTCGGGACAGATTCTGGAAACACCATATATTTT,CASSPQVGTDSGNTIYF,TRBV25-1,TRBD1,TRBJ1-3,-
TGTGCCAGCAGCCCCCCTCCGGGTAACCAAGAGACCCAGTACTTC,CASSPPPGNQETQYF,TRBV5-6,-,TRBJ2-5,-
TGCGCCAGCAGCTTGGTGGGGAAGAGCACAGATACGCAGTATTTT,CASSLVGKSTDTQYF,TRBV5-1,-,TRBJ2-3,few
TGCGCCAGCAGAGGGGCAGCTAGCACAGATACGCAGTATTTT,CASRGAASTDTQYF,TRBV5-1,-,TRBJ2-3,-
TGTGCCAGTAGTATACCCCTCGGCGGAGCAACTAATGAAAAACTGTTTTTT,CASSIPLGGATNEKLFF,TRBV19,-,TRBJ1-4,few